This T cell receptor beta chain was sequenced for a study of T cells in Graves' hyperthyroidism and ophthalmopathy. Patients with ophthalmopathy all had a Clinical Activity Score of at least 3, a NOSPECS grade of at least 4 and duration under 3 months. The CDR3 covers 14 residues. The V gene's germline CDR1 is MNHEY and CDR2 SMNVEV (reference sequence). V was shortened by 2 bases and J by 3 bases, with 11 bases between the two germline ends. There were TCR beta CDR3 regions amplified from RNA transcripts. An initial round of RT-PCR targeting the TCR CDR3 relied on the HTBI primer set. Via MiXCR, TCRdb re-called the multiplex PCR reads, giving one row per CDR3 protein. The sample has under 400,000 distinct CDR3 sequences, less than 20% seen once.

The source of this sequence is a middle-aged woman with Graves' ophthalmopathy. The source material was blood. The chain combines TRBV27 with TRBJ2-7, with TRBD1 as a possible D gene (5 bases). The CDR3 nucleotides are TGTGCCAGCAGTTTAAGGCAGGGTCTCTACGAGCAGTACTTC. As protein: CASSLRQGLYEQYF.